These T cell receptor beta chains were read from a single sample in a study of fetal regulatory T cell absence and autoimmunity. Some clones are missing from TCRdb's copy, which holds only in-frame ones; the method was immunoSEQ multiplex PCR. The table shows around 100,000 clones, with 60% to 80% occurring only once. Sequences were obtained from pancreas tissue. Receptors originate from a male donor with IPEX syndrome. The CDR3 runs from the conserved cysteine through the conserved F or W.

v_gene	j_gene	len	CDR3aa
TRBV28	TRBJ2-1	20	CASSLAGAHVGGSRDNEQFF
TRBV5-4	TRBJ2-1	15	CASSLVDTYIPPQFF
TRBV5-1	TRBJ1-2	12	CASSLNSFGYTF
TRBV7-2	TRBJ2-1	15	CASSLVRGTYNEQFF
TRBV30	TRBJ2-7	12	CAWSVHGGEQYF
TRBV2	TRBJ2-2	14	CASSTASMGGELFF
TRBV19	TRBJ2-5	15	CASSIIRLGSWTQYF
TRBV12-2	TRBJ2-7	15	CASRTFDGRSYEQYF
TRBV2	TRBJ2-1	14	CASRASWAANEQFF
TRBV5-1	TRBJ1-1	15	CASSWGTVMNTEAFF
TRBV11-3	TRBJ2-3	17	CASSLWWGGLGTDTQYF
TRBV6-5	TRBJ1-1	13	CATHSGGSTEAFF
TRBV4-3	TRBJ2-3	16	CASSQDGTSGTDTQYF
TRBV7-9	TRBJ1-2	13	CASSSTGVYGYTF
TRBV9	TRBJ2-5	17	CASSVVGTGEAQETQYF
TRBV30	TRBJ2-2	14	CAWSVAGGTGELFF
TRBV11-3	TRBJ2-1	17	CASSLGLAGTSYNEQFF
TRBV27	TRBJ1-5	14	CASSFGTGNQPQHF
TRBV11-3	TRBJ1-4	14	CASSPTGSLEKLFF
TRBV10-3	TRBJ2-7	13	CAISEDRAYEQYF
TRBV15	TRBJ2-7	14	CATSREGQGYEQYF
TRBV18	TRBJ1-1	14	CASSSEGGDTEAFF
TRBV13	TRBJ2-7	12	CASSVQGNEQYF
TRBV1	TRBJ1-2	13	CTTWTGVGYGYTF
TRBV9	TRBJ2-1	16	CASSQWGGRFYNEQFF